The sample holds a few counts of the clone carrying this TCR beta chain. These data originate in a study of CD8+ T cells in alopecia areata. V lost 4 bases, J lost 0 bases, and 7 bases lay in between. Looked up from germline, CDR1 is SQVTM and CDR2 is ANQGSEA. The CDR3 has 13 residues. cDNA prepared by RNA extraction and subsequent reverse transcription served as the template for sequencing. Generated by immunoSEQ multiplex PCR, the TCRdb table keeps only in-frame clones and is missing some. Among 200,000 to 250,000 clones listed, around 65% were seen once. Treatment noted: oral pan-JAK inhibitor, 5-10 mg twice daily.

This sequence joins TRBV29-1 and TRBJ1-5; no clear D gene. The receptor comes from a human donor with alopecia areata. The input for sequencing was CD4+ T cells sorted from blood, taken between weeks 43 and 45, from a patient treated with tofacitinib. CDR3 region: CSVAWDSNQPQHF. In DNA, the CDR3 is TGCAGCGTTGCATGGGATAGCAATCAGCCCCAGCATTTT. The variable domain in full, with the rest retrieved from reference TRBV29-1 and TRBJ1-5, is SAVISQKPSRDICQRGTSLTIQCQVDSQVTMMFWYRQQPGQSLTLIATANQGSEATYESGFVIDKFPISRPNLTFSTLTVSNMSPEDSSIYLCSVAWDSNQPQHFGDGTRLSIL.